A single sample gave rise to the 26 T cell receptor beta chains below, sequenced in a study of PD-1 blockade in classical Hodgkin lymphoma. Time point indicated: newly diagnosed, previously untreated cHL patient sample. Assay used: immunoSEQ multiplex PCR; TCRdb lists only in-frame clones, some missing. The table includes 20,000 to 25,000 clones, roughly 94% detected once. Sequenced sample: peripheral blood mononuclear cells (PBMCs). These receptors originate from a human donor with classical Hodgkin lymphoma.

This clone was observed a handful of times. V is TRBV4-1 and J is TRBJ2-7, with 9 bases aligning to TRBD1. V was pared by 2 bases and J by 0 bases, with 5 bases of the junction left unmatched. Germline lookup yields CDR1 MGHRA and CDR2 YSYEKL. The CDR3 has 16 amino acids. In DNA form, the CDR3 reads TGCGCCAGCAGCCAACCGGGGACAGGGAGCTCCTACGAGCAGTACTTC. Translation gives CASSQPGTGSSYEQYF.

This clone was counted once. This chain links TRBV18 with TRBJ1-4; no clear D. V was clipped by 6 bases and J by 7 bases, with 18 bases between them. The CDR3 is 15 amino acids. CDR1 KGHSH and CDR2 LQKENI come from the germline V gene. CDR3 sequence (DNA): TGTGCCAGCTCCCCGACGGTCGCCCGAGGTGAAAAACTGTTTTTT. Translated: CASSPTVARGEKLFF.

The genes are TRBV6-6 and TRBJ2-7; 8 bases fit TRBD1. Germline CDR1 is MNHNY and CDR2 is SVGAGI (reference sequence). The CDR3 covers 16 residues. The junction had 21 bases not matched to a gene; V was cut back by 8 bases and J by 9 bases. Here the CDR3 DNA reads TGTGCCAGCGCCCTCGGCTCCGGGACAGGTTCCTTTGGGCAGTACTTC. It yields the protein CASALGSGTGSFGQYF.

The J gene is TRBJ2-7, the V gene TRBV5-1, with D possibly matching TRBD2 (5 bases). Germline V gene data show CDR1 as SGHRS and CDR2 as YFSETQ. The CDR3 consists of 14 residues. Trimming cost V 8 bases and J 2 bases, with 17 bases left between them. The CDR3 here is CASCPAGLPYEQYF. CDR3 DNA: TGCGCCAGTTGCCCTGCGGGCTTACCCTACGAGCAGTACTTC.

V and J are TRBV5-4 and TRBJ1-6; D unresolved. Germline V gives CDR1 SGHNT, CDR2 YYREEE (reference sequence). Trimming pared 4 bases from V and 0 bases from J, leaving 8 bases between. The CDR3 totals 15 residues. The CDR3 is CASSPGSSYNSPLHF. DNA of the CDR3: TGTGCCAGCAGCCCTGGAAGCTCCTATAATTCACCCCTCCACTTT.

The rearrangement uses TRBV7-9 and TRBJ2-3; TRBD2 might be the D (5 bases). V lost 6 bases and J lost 2, with 21 bases in between. The CDR3 has 17 amino acids. Germline loops: CDR1 SEHNR, CDR2 FQNEAQ (reference sequence). The CDR3 sequence is CASSSDPRRRITDTQYF. CDR3 bases: TGTGCCAGCAGTTCGGACCCTAGACGGAGGATCACAGATACGCAGTATTTT. Combining the CDR3 with reference TRBV7-9 and TRBJ2-3 gives the whole variable domain DTGVSQNPRHKITKRGQNVTFRCDPISEHNRLYWYRQTLGQGPEFLTYFQNEAQLEKSRLLSDRFSAERPKGSFSTLEIQRTEQGDSAMYLCASSSDPRRRITDTQYFGPGTRLTVL.

The chain employs TRBV4-1 and TRBJ2-3; D unresolved. V was trimmed by 0 bases and J by 4 bases, leaving 11 bases between them. This CDR3 has 15 residues. Germline V lookup: CDR1 MGHRA, CDR2 YSYEKL. This CDR3 is CASSQDPYDSDTQYF. CDR3 sequence (DNA): TGCGCCAGCAGCCAAGATCCCTACGACTCAGATACGCAGTATTTT.

This rearrangement joins TRBV2 to TRBJ2-5, with D uncertain. The ends were cut back, 5 bases at V and 2 bases at J, with 0 bases in the middle. The CDR3 extends over 10 amino acids. The germline CDR1 and CDR2 sequences are SNHLY and FYNNEI. The CDR3 DNA is TGTGCCAGCAGTCAAGAGACCCAGTACTTC. Its translation: CASSQETQYF.

The count of this clone is one. V gene TRBV7-2 combines with J gene TRBJ2-2, with a tentative D call TRBD2 (6 bases). Trimming left V 1 base short and J 6 bases short, with 9 bases between. Germline-derived CDR1 and CDR2 are SGHTA and FQGNSA. There are 14 residues in the CDR3. The CDR3 DNA follows: TGTGCCAGCAGCTTAGTCGGAGGGGCCGGGGAGCTGTTTTTT. Protein product: CASSLVGGAGELFF.

Concerning this clone itself: Mismatch with germline at one junction end may stem from a read error. The J gene is TRBJ2-1, the V gene TRBV19; TRBD1 aligns across 11 bases. Germline V gene data show CDR1 as LNHDA and CDR2 as SQIVND (reference sequence). The CDR3 runs to 16 residues. The CDR3 sequence is CASRIGTGGGYNEQFF. CDR3 bases: TGTGCCAGTAGGATAGGGACAGGGGGAGGCTACAATGAGCAGTTCTTC.

V is TRBV4-1 and J is TRBJ2-1, with 8 bases aligning to TRBD2. CDR3 length: 14 amino acids. Germline V lookup: CDR1 MGHRA, CDR2 YSYEKL. V dropped 6 bases and J dropped 7; count of bases not matched to a gene: 8. The CDR3 loop is CASRPTSARNEQFF. Here the CDR3 DNA reads TGCGCCAGCAGACCGACTAGCGCTAGGAATGAGCAGTTCTTC.

The chain employs TRBV7-2 and TRBJ2-3; D is uncertain. The CDR3 covers 18 residues. CDR1 SGHTA and CDR2 FQGNSA come from the germline V gene. Trimming cost V 1 base and J 2 bases, with 19 bases left between them. The CDR3 sequence: CASSLEDQVWKITDTQYF. As DNA, the CDR3 is TGTGCCAGCAGCTTAGAGGACCAGGTTTGGAAGATCACAGATACGCAGTATTTT. The variable domain in full, with the rest retrieved from reference TRBV7-2 and TRBJ2-3, is GAGVSQSPSNKVTEKGKDVELRCDPISGHTALYWYRQSLGQGLEFLIYFQGNSAPDKSGLPSDRFSAERTGGSVSTLTIQRTQQEDSAVYLCASSLEDQVWKITDTQYFGPGTRLTVL.

This clone was counted only a few times. The chain couples TRBV6-4 to TRBJ1-1; D remains unclear. This CDR3 has 13 amino acids. Germline V lookup: CDR1 MRHNA, CDR2 SNTAGT. The ends were cut back, 4 bases at V and 1 base at J, with 7 bases in the middle. CDR3 DNA sequence: TGTGCCAGCAGTGGCCGGGAGAACACTGAAGCTTTCTTT. Translation: CASSGRENTEAFF.

This rearrangement joins TRBV28 to TRBJ2-5, with 10 bases matching TRBD1. The closer fit of TRBJ2-7 to the DNA end suggests the J call may be wrong. Germline assignment: CDR1 MDHEN and CDR2 SYDVKM. The CDR3 loop spans 16 amino acids. In DNA, the CDR3 is TGTGCCAGCAGTTTCGACAGGGGGCTCAGCTCCTACGAGCAGTACTTC. Translated: CASSFDRGLSSYEQYF.

This rearrangement joins TRBV27 to TRBJ2-2; D might be TRBD1 (6 bases). The germline gives CDR1 MNHEY, CDR2 SMNVEV (reference sequence). Trimming took off 6 bases at V and 7 bases at J, with 12 bases between the two ends. The CDR3 is 13 amino acids. CDR3: CASRQTDSGELFF. DNA of the CDR3: TGTGCCAGCAGACAAACGGACAGCGGGGAGCTGTTTTTT.

This sequence joins TRBV9 and TRBJ1-1; D is perhaps TRBD1 (5 bases). The CDR3 spans 15 residues. The germline V and J ends were trimmed by 4 bases and 1 base, with 14 bases remaining between them. CDR1 is SGDLS, CDR2 YYNGEE, per germline. The CDR3 DNA follows: TGTGCCAGCAGCCCGCGCGTGACAGCGAACACTGAAGCTTTCTTT. It yields the protein CASSPRVTANTEAFF.

The V call is TRBV4-3, the J call TRBJ1-2; no clear D gene. Trimming removed 0 bases at V and 3 bases at J, with 14 bases between. From germline, CDR1 is LGHNA and CDR2 YSLEER. This CDR3 is built from 16 residues. The CDR3 loop reads CASSQDYSPSHYGYTF. The CDR3 DNA sequence: TGCGCCAGCAGCCAAGACTATTCCCCGAGCCACTATGGCTACACCTTC.

V gene TRBV20-1 combines with J gene TRBJ2-7; D is unclear. CDR3 length equals 11 residues. Germline V gene sequence: CDR1 DFQATT, CDR2 SNEGSKA (reference sequence). V lost 3 bases and J lost 3, with 6 bases in between. Here the CDR3 reads CSASFGYEQYF. The CDR3 region has the DNA TGCAGTGCTAGTTTCGGCTACGAGCAGTACTTC.

V is TRBV2 and J is TRBJ2-3, with 7 positions matching TRBD2. The V gene's germline CDR1 is SNHLY and CDR2 FYNNEI. V lost 2 bases, J lost 0 bases, and 17 bases stayed unmatched. CDR3 length: 20 amino acids. The CDR3 DNA reads TGTGCCAGCAGTGAAACCCCCGGGCAGGGCTGGGGACTAAGCACAGATACGCAGTATTTT. Protein sequence: CASSETPGQGWGLSTDTQYF. Based on the CDR3 plus reference TRBV2 and TRBJ2-3, the full variable domain is EPEVTQTPSHQVTQMGQEVILRCVPISNHLYFYWYRQILGQKVEFLVSFYNNEISEKSEIFDDQFSVERPDGSNFTLKIRSTKLEDSAMYFCASSETPGQGWGLSTDTQYFGPGTRLTVL.

This clone turned up a few times. The J gene is TRBJ1-1, the V gene TRBV7-2; D gene ambiguous. Per germline, CDR1 SGHTA and CDR2 FQGNSA. Trimming removed 1 base at V and 2 bases at J, with 8 bases between. The CDR3 is made up of 14 amino acids. CDR3 DNA: TGTGCCAGCAGCTTAGGGGAGAGAAACACTGAAGCTTTCTTT. It specifies CASSLGERNTEAFF.

This chain joins TRBV5-1 and TRBJ2-1, with D possibly matching TRBD1 (6 bases). Germline lookup yields CDR1 SGHRS and CDR2 YFSETQ. Deletions cut 2 bases from V and 5 bases from J, with 11 bases between. The CDR3 extends over 14 amino acids. CDR3 nucleotide sequence: TGCGCCAGCAGCTTTTCCGGGACACACAATGAGCAGTTCTTC. It specifies CASSFSGTHNEQFF.

CDR3 sequence: CATVPSWGRHEAFF. The CDR3 DNA reads TGTGCCACGGTTCCCTCCTGGGGAAGGCATGAAGCTTTCTTT. V is TRBV5-8 and J is TRBJ1-1; D is ambiguous. Germline CDR1 is SGHTS and CDR2 is YDEGEE. Trimming shortened V by 9 bases and J by 7 bases, and 22 bases separated the two germline ends. This CDR3 region has 14 residues.

The CDR3 bases are TGTGCCAGTAGTATCCCCTTCTCGGGGTGGACTGAAGCTTTCTTT. It yields the protein CASSIPFSGWTEAFF. V gene TRBV19 combines with J gene TRBJ1-1; no definite D call. V was cut by 3 bases and J by 5 bases, with 16 bases left in between. CDR1 and CDR2 from the germline V gene are LNHDA and SQIVND (reference sequence). The CDR3 loop spans 15 amino acids.

The chain has TRBV5-1 and TRBJ1-1, with a possible D match to TRBD1 (5 bases). Germline V gene sequence: CDR1 SGHRS, CDR2 YFSETQ. The ends were cut back, 2 bases at V and 11 bases at J, with 10 bases in the middle. The CDR3 covers 11 residues. CDR3 loop: CASSFQGRAFF. The CDR3 nucleotides read TGCGCCAGCAGCTTCCAGGGCAGGGCTTTCTTT.

The table lists this clone with a few counts. This chain links TRBV7-9 with TRBJ2-7; D remains unclear. The CDR3 length is 11 residues. V lost 5 bases and J 8 bases, leaving 10 bases between the germline ends. Per the germline V gene, CDR1 is SEHNR and CDR2 is FQNEAQ (reference sequence). The CDR3 DNA sequence: TGTGCCAGCAGCCCCGGCGTTCAGCAGTACTTC. Translation gives CASSPGVQQYF. Variable domain in full (rest from reference TRBV7-9 and TRBJ2-7): DTGVSQNPRHKITKRGQNVTFRCDPISEHNRLYWYRQTLGQGPEFLTYFQNEAQLEKSRLLSDRFSAERPKGSFSTLEIQRTEQGDSAMYLCASSPGVQQYFGPGTRLTVT.

This chain links TRBV27 with TRBJ2-2, with D maybe TRBD2 (5 bases). Deletions cut 2 bases from V and 4 bases from J, with 8 bases between. The CDR3 runs to 14 residues. Germline loops: CDR1 MNHEY, CDR2 SMNVEV (reference sequence). DNA for the CDR3: TGTGCCAGCAGTTTAGGTGGAGGCACCGGGGAGCTGTTTTTT. As protein: CASSLGGGTGELFF.